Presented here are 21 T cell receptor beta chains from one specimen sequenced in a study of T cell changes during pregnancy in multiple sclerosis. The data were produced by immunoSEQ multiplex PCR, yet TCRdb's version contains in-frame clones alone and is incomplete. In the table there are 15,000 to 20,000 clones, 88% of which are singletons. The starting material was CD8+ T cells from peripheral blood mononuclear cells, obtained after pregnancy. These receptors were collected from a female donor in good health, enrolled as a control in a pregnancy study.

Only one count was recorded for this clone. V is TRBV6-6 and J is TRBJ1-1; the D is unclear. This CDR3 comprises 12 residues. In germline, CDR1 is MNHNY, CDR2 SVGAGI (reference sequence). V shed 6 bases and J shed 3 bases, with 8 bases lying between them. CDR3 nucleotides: TGTGCCAGCAGCCACTTTGACACTGAAGCTTTCTTT. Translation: CASSHFDTEAFF.

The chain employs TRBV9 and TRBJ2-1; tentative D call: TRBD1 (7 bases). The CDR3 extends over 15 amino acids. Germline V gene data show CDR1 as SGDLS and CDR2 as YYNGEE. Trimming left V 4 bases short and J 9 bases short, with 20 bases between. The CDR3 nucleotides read TGTGCCAGCAGCTCAGGGGGGTCAGGGGAGGCTGAGCAGTTCTTC. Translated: CASSSGGSGEAEQFF.

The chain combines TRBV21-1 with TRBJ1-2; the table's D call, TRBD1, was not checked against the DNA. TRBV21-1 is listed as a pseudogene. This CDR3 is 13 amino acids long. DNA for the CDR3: TGTGCCAGCAGCAAAGGACAGGGCTATGGCTACACCTTC. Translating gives CASSKGQGYGYTF.

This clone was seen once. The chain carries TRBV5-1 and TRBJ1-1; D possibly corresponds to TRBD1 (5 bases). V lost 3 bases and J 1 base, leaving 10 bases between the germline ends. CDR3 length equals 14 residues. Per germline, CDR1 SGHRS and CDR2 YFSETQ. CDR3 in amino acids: CASSSFRENTEAFF. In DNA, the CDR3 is TGCGCCAGCAGCTCATTCAGGGAGAACACTGAAGCTTTCTTT. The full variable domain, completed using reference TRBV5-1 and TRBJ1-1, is KAGVTQTPRYLIKTRGQQVTLSCSPISGHRSVSWYQQTPGQGLQFLFEYFSETQRNKGNFPGRFSGRQFSNSRSEMNVSTLELGDSALYLCASSSFRENTEAFFGQGTRLTVV.

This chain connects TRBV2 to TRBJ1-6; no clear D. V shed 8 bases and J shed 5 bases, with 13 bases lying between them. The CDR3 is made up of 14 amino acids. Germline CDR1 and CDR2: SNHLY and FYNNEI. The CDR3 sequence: CASRPGTDNSPLHF. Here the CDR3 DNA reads TGTGCCAGCCGACCTGGAACAGATAATTCACCCCTCCACTTT.

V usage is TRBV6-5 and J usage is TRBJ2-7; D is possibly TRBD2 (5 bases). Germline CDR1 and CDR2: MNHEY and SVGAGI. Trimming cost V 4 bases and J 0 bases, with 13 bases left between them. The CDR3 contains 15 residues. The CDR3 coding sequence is TGTGCCAGCAGTTCGCCGGGGTCCGTCTCCTACGAGCAGTACTTC. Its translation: CASSSPGSVSYEQYF.

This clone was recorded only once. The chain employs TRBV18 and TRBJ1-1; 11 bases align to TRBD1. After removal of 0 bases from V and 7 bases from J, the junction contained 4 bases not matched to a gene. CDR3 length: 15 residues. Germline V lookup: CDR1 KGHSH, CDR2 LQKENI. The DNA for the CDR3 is TGTGCCAGCTCACCACCGGACAGGGGGCAGGGTGAAGCTTTCTTT. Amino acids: CASSPPDRGQGEAFF.

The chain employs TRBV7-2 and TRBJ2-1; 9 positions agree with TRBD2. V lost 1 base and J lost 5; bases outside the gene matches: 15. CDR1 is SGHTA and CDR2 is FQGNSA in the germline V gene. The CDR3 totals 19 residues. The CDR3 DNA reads TGTGCCAGCAGCTTAGTTACCCGACTGGCGGGGGGGTTACACAATGAGCAGTTCTTC. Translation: CASSLVTRLAGGLHNEQFF.

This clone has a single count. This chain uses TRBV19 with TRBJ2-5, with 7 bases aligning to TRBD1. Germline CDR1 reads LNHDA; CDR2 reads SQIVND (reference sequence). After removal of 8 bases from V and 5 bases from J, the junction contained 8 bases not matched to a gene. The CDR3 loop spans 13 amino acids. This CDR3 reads CASGKGGRETQYF. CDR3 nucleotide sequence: TGTGCCAGTGGAAAAGGGGGCAGGGAGACCCAGTACTTC.

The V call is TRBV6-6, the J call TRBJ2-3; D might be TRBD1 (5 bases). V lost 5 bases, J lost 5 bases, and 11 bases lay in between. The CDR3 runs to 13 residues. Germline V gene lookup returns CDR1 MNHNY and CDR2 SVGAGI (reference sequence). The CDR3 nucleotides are TGTGCCAGCAGTAAACAGGAGCTAGATACGCAGTATTTT. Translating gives CASSKQELDTQYF.

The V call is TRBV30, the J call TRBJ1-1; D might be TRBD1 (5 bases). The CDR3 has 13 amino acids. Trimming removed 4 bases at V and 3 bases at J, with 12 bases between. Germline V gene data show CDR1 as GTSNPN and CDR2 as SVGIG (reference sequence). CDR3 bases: TGTGCCTGGAAGGTGGGGGGGGACACTGAAGCTTTCTTT. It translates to CAWKVGGDTEAFF.

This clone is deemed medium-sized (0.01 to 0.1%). The CDR3 reads CASSPSGASYEQYF. The DNA of the CDR3 is TGTGCCAGCAGCCCATCTGGGGCCTCCTACGAGCAGTACTTC. The V gene is TRBV9, the J gene TRBJ2-7; D may be TRBD1 (5 bases). This CDR3 has 14 residues. Trimming took 4 bases from V and 0 from J, leaving 11 bases between them. CDR1 SGDLS and CDR2 YYNGEE come from the germline V gene.

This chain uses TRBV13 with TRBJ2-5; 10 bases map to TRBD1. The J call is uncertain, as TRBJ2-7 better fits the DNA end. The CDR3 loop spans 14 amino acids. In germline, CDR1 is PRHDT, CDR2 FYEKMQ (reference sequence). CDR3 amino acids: CASSFRDRGHEQYF. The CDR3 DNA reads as TGTGCCAGCAGCTTTCGGGACAGGGGACACGAGCAGTACTTC.

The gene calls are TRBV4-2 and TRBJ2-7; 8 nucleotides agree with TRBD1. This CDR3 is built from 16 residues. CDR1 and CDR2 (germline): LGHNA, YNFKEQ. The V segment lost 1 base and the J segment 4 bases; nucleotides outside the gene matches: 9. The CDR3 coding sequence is TGTGCCAGCAGCCAAGTTTCCTCCGGGACAGGTTACGAGCAGTACTTC. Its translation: CASSQVSSGTGYEQYF.

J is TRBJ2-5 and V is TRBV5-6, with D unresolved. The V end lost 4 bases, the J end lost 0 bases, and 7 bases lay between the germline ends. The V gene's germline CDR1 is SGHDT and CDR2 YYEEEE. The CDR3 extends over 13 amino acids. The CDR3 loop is CASSDRDQETQYF. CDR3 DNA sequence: TGTGCCAGCAGCGACCGGGACCAAGAGACCCAGTACTTC.

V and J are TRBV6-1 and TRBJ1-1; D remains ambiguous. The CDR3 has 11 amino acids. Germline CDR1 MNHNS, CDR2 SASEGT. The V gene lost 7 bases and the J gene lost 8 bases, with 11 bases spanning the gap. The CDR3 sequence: CASTRGSEAFF. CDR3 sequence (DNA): TGTGCCAGCACCCGGGGTTCAGAAGCTTTCTTT.

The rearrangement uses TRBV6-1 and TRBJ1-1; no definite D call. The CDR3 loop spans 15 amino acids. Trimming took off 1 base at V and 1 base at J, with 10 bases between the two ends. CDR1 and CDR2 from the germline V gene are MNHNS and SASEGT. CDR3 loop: CASSEVWPGNTEAFF. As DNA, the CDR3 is TGTGCCAGCAGTGAAGTGTGGCCGGGGAACACTGAAGCTTTCTTT.

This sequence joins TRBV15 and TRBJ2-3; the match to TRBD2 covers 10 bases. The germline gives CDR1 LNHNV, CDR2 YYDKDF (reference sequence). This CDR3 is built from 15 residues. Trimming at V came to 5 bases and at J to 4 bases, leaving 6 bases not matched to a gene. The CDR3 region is CATSGGTSESDTQYF. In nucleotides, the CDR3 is TGTGCCACCAGCGGGGGGACTAGCGAATCAGATACGCAGTATTTT.

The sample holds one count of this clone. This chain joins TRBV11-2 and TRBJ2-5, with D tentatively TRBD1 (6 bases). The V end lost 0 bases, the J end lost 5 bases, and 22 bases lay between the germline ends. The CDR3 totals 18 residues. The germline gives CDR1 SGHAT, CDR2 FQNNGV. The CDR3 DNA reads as TGTGCCAGCAGCTTAGATTACCGACAGGACGGCGAAGGGGAGACCCAGTACTTC. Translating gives CASSLDYRQDGEGETQYF. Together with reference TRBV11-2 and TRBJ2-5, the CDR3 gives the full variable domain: EAGVAQSPRYKIIEKRQSVAFWCNPISGHATLYWYQQILGQGPKLLIQFQNNGVVDDSQLPKDRFSAERLKGVDSTLKIQPAKLEDSAVYLCASSLDYRQDGEGETQYFGPGTRLLVL.

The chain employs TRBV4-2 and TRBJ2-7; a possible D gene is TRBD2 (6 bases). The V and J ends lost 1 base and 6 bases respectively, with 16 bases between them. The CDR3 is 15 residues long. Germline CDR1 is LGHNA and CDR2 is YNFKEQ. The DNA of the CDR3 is TGTGCCAGCAGCCAAGCGACTAGGCCGCCGGTCGAGCAGTACTTC. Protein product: CASSQATRPPVEQYF.

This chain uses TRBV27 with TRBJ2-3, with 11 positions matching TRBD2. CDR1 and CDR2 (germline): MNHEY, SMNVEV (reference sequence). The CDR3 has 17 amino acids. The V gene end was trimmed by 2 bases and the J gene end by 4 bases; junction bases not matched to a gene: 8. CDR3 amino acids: CASSLPEPTSGADTQYF. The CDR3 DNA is TGTGCCAGCAGTTTACCGGAACCGACTAGCGGGGCAGATACGCAGTATTTT.